This entry is about one TCR beta chain. The antigen it binds to is not known. Base qualities are missing; no much larger clone stands one base away. The record originates from a study of blood T cell repertoires in COVID-19 (dated by TCRdb to 2020 to 2022). With regard to the full study: Samples from collaborators originated in the United States, Italy and Spain and spanned both the acute and convalescent phases of COVID-19. Sample metadata almost always included a de-identified subject ID, COVID-19 status, age in years and sex. A freely available public database, intended as a resource for researchers studying the immune response to SARS-CoV-2, is where the repertoires were released. Where available, HLA class I and class II types were taken from metadata supplied by the sample provider and were not determined by assay-based typing. Subjects who had been exposed to COVID-19, were actively infected with it, or had recovered from it provided the deeply sampled blood TCRbeta repertoires that made up the dataset. The prospective study material was composed of cDNA or gDNA derived from T cells, B-cell-depleted T cells, or PBMCs. The samples were drawn from the first 160 participants of the ongoing ImmuneRACE study and from 950 to 1,500 subjects provided by 6 global collaborators. The study at large found these results: How much clinical and demographic metadata was included differed by source and by participant, and the metadata was provided uncurated.

Each collaborating institution followed its own protocols to collect whole blood in K2EDTA tubes. Collaborator samples were shipped for TCRbeta analysis as frozen whole blood, isolated PBMCs, or DNA extracted from either sample type. The immunoSEQ Assay, a bias-controlled multiplex PCR, was used to amplify TCRbeta CDR3 regions from genomic DNA. The original pipeline was this. Within the assay, amplification of reference gene primers was used to estimate how many nucleated cells each sample contained. Sequence reads were collapsed and filtered to measure the absolute abundance of every unique TCRbeta CDR3 rearrangement. For each sample, productive Simpson clonality was calculated by taking the square root of Simpson's diversity index across productive rearrangements. TCRdb retrieved this table from immuneACCESS and kept in-frame rearrangements only. Not all clones are present; in checked studies, unresolved V genes account for under half, and no reason is known for the remainder. That table is the source of V, J and clone size, and D and trimming were worked out from the DNA. The sample profile shows about 300,000 clones; around 90% of them were found once. About 2.5% of the sample belongs to the ten largest clones.

This TCR derives from a man younger than 35 with active or convalescent COVID-19. The sample consisted of peripheral blood.

The CDR3 protein sequence reads: CASSLANYEQYF. The nucleotides read TGTGCCAGCAGTCTAGCTAACTACGAGCAGTACTTC. The V and J genes are TRBV6-2 or TRBV6-3 and TRBJ2-7; the D gene is possibly TRBD2, with 5 bases matching. V is cut by 5 bases and J by 3 bases, and the space between the germline ends is 8 bases. The CDR3 sequence holds 12 residues, the cysteine and phenylalanine included. The DNA shown is the 36-base CDR3, in frame from base 1. The CDR1 and CDR2 encoded by the germline V gene are MNHEY and SVGEGT.